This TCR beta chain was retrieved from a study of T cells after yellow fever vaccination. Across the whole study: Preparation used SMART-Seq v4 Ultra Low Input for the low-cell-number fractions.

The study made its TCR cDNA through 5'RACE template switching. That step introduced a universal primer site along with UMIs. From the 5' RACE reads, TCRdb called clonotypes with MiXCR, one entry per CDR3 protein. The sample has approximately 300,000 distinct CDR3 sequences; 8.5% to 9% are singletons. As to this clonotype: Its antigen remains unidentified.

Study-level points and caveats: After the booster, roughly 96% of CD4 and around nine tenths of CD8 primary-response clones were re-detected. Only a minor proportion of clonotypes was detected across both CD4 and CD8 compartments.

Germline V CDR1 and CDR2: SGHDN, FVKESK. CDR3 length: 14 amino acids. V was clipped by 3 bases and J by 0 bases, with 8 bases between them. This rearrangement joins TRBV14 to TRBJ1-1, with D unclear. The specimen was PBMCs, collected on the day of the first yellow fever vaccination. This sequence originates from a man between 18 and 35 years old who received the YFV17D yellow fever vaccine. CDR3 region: CASSQQHLNTEAFF. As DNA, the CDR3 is TGTGCCAGCAGCCAGCAACACTTGAACACTGAAGCTTTCTTT.